Detailed here is one T cell receptor beta chain. Its antigen is unknown. The germline gives CDR1 ENHRY, CDR2 SYGVKD. The J segment lost 3 bases and the V segment lost 7 bases, leaving 1 base of the junction unmatched. The CDR3 spans 14 residues. The source of the sample is a study of cytomegalovirus exposure and HLA in healthy donors. PCR involved 60 Vbeta and 13 Jbeta primers. Sequencing was performed with immunoSEQ multiplex PCR; in TCRdb, only in-frame clones are kept and a portion is missing. Its listing shows 53,000 or so clones. Study outcomes and limitations: With high specificity and sensitivity, the classifier reportedly diagnosed cytomegalovirus status. Rare TCR sequences dominated, though some public TCRs recurred in many donors. Later analysis reportedly placed an Asian-associated ancestry cluster below the roughly 680-donor mean in N-insertions.

The sequence was collected from a man between 18 and 35 years old in good health and CMV-seropositive. The chain employs TRBV10-3 and TRBJ2-5; 14 nucleotides line up with TRBD2. The sequencing sample was made of PBMCs. The CDR3 here is CAIKGLAGEETQYF. CDR3 bases: TGTGCCATCAAGGGACTAGCGGGAGAAGAGACCCAGTACTTC.